This TCR beta chain was recovered during a study of cytomegalovirus exposure and HLA in healthy donors. At the level of the study: As released early, the data held roughly 85 million unique TCRs from HLA-typed donors.

There are 13 residues in the CDR3. Germline V CDR1 and CDR2: SGHRS, YFSETQ. V lost 3 bases to trimming and J lost 1 base, with 7 bases between them. Amplification used 60 Vbeta primers and 13 Jbeta primers. TCRdb's copy holds only in-frame clones and misses some; the assay was immunoSEQ multiplex PCR. The sample comprises around 76,000 clones, around two thirds of which are singletons, and less than 10% rests with the top ten. This sequence joins TRBV5-1 and TRBJ1-1; a possible D gene is TRBD1 (6 bases). The sample was PBMCs. The sequence was collected from a woman between 50 and 59 years old in good health and CMV-seropositive. This CDR3 is CASSWDTNTEAFF. CDR3 nucleotides: TGCGCCAGCAGCTGGGACACGAACACTGAAGCTTTCTTT.